The 21 T cell receptor beta chains below come from one sample, sequenced in a study of T cell repertoires in cytomegalovirus infection (dated by TCRdb to about 2019). Instrument on record: Illumina HiSeq 1500. The public reads were reprocessed in TCRdb via fastp at Q25 and MiXCR, keeping in-frame beta chains. One record per CDR3 amino acid sequence lists the most common genes and DNA. This sample lists 450,000 to 550,000 distinct CDR3 sequences; approximately 17% were detected once. Of the sample, more than 20% is held by the ten largest clones. Sequencing was carried out using CD8+ T cells from PBMCs. These receptors came from a human donor in good health (CMV status not recorded). Some clones in this sample may be carry-over from other donors' samples.

CDR3 sequence: CASSGVLQYF. DNA for the CDR3: TGTGCCAGCAGCGGGGTCTTGCAGTACTTC. This chain uses TRBV2 with TRBJ2-7, with a tentative D call TRBD2 (5 bases). The ends were cut back, 6 bases at V and 9 bases at J, with 9 bases in the middle. Germline lookup yields CDR1 SNHLY and CDR2 FYNNEI. The CDR3 totals 10 residues.

This clonotype has more than one count but fewer than ten. This chain joins TRBV3-1 and TRBJ2-1, with D uncertain. Germline V gene lookup returns CDR1 LGHDT and CDR2 YNNKEL (reference sequence). V shed 3 bases and J shed 4 bases, with 13 bases lying between them. The CDR3 has 15 residues. CDR3 DNA: TGTGCCAGCAGCCACGACCCGGCTAGTTACAATGAGCAGTTCTTC. Protein sequence: CASSHDPASYNEQFF.

This clonotype was counted many times. The chain carries TRBV19 and TRBJ2-1; a possible D gene is TRBD2 (7 bases). V was pared by 5 bases and J by 2 bases, with 16 bases between. The germline CDR1 and CDR2 sequences are LNHDA and SQIVND (reference sequence). This CDR3 comprises 16 residues. CDR3 amino acids: CASSSPVGGPYNEQFF. The CDR3 nucleotides read TGTGCCAGTAGTTCCCCCGTGGGGGGGCCCTACAATGAGCAGTTCTTC.

With respect to this clonotype: A much larger clone is a single base away; this may be a read error. The chain links TRBV3-1 to TRBJ2-1; D ambiguous. The CDR3 length is 13 residues. Germline CDR1 is LGHDT and CDR2 is YNNKEL (reference sequence). V was trimmed by 1 base and J by 4 bases, leaving 5 bases between them. This CDR3 is CASSQAEYNEQFF. In nucleotides, the CDR3 is TGTGCCAGCAGCCAAGCGGAGTACAATGAGCAGTTCTTC.

This clonotype was observed at least ten times. The chain recombines TRBV7-9 with TRBJ2-7, with 9 nucleotides matching TRBD1. This CDR3 contains 17 residues. The germline gives CDR1 SEHNR, CDR2 FQNEAQ (reference sequence). V shed 0 bases, J shed 0 bases, and the junction held 6 bases outside the gene matches. CDR3 loop: CASSLAPGQGISYEQYF. CDR3 nucleotides: TGTGCCAGCAGCTTAGCGCCGGGACAGGGTATCTCCTACGAGCAGTACTTC.

This clonotype was counted between two and nine times. V and J are TRBV28 and TRBJ2-7, with a weak D call TRBD2 (7 bases). Germline CDR1 MDHEN, CDR2 SYDVKM. V was clipped by 5 bases and J by 2 bases, with 13 bases between them. CDR3 length equals 14 residues. Here the CDR3 reads CASSQRDITYEQYF. The CDR3 coding sequence is TGTGCCAGCAGTCAGCGGGACATTACCTACGAGCAGTACTTC.

CDR3 coding DNA: TGCGCCAGCGACGACAGGCTCTATCAGCCCCAGCATTTT. Amino acids: CASDDRLYQPQHF. The V gene is TRBV10-2, the J gene TRBJ1-5, with D perhaps TRBD1 (6 bases). CDR3 length: 13 residues. Trimming pared 8 bases from V and 5 bases from J, leaving 13 bases between. The germline CDR1 and CDR2 sequences are WSHSY and SAAADI.

This clonotype was detected ten times or more. The rearrangement uses TRBV7-3 and TRBJ2-2, with a possible D match to TRBD2 (6 bases). V dropped 0 bases and J dropped 1 base, with 12 bases sitting between them. The CDR3 loop spans 17 amino acids. CDR1 SGHTA and CDR2 FQGTGA come from the germline V gene. CDR3 DNA: TGTGCCAGCAGCTTAACCCCGGGACTGCTGAACACCGGGGAGCTGTTTTTT. The encoded protein is CASSLTPGLLNTGELFF. Full variable domain (outside the CDR3, taken from reference TRBV7-3 and TRBJ2-2): GAGVSQTPSNKVTEKGKYVELRCDPISGHTALYWYRQSLGQGPEFLIYFQGTGAADDSGLPNDRFFAVRPEGSVSTLKIQRTERGDSAVYLCASSLTPGLLNTGELFFGEGSRLTVL.

This clonotype was recorded at least ten times. The V gene is TRBV10-3, the J gene TRBJ2-3; possible D gene TRBD2, 6 bases. CDR3 length equals 16 residues. Per germline, CDR1 ENHRY and CDR2 SYGVKD. Trimming removed 6 bases from V and 1 base from J, with 17 bases in between. CDR3 nucleotides: TGTGCCATCAGAGTTCTTCGGGAGAAAGGCACAGATACGCAGTATTTT. Translated: CAIRVLREKGTDTQYF.

This clonotype was recorded many times. The chain joins TRBV27 to TRBJ2-7; TRBD1 agrees at 9 bases. The CDR3 is 15 residues long. V shed 4 bases, J shed 4 bases, and the junction held 8 bases outside the gene matches. Germline lookup yields CDR1 MNHEY and CDR2 SMNVEV (reference sequence). As DNA, the CDR3 is TGTGCCAGCAGTTATTCCGGGACAGGGTGGTACGAGCAGTACTTC. Translating it yields CASSYSGTGWYEQYF.

This clonotype has only a few counts. The V call is TRBV29-1, the J call TRBJ2-1; 8 bases fit TRBD2. Germline CDR1 reads SQVTM; CDR2 reads ANQGSEA. The CDR3 spans 14 residues. The V gene end was trimmed by 7 bases and the J gene end by 3 bases; junction bases not matched to a gene: 8. The CDR3 DNA follows: TGCAGCGCTGACCAGCGGGGGAACTACAATGAGCAGTTCTTC. This translates into CSADQRGNYNEQFF.

This clonotype was seen many times. The V call is TRBV7-8, the J call TRBJ1-1, with 7 nucleotides matching TRBD1. V was clipped by 5 bases and J by 3 bases; unmatched bases: 9. This CDR3 is 15 amino acids long. Germline V CDR1 and CDR2: SGHVS, FQNEAQ. The chain's CDR3 is CASSLGGQVYTEAFF. The CDR3 nucleotides are TGTGCCAGCAGCCTAGGAGGACAGGTCTACACTGAAGCTTTCTTT.

V and J are TRBV7-2 and TRBJ1-2; D might be TRBD1 (5 bases). This CDR3 comprises 15 residues. Trimming stripped 1 base from V and 4 bases from J, with 13 bases between. In germline, CDR1 is SGHTA, CDR2 FQGNSA. This CDR3 is CASSLGGRDFYGYTF. The CDR3 coding sequence is TGTGCCAGCAGCTTAGGCGGCAGGGATTTCTATGGCTACACCTTC. Full variable domain (rest looked up from reference TRBV7-2 and TRBJ1-2): GAGVSQSPSNKVTEKGKDVELRCDPISGHTALYWYRQSLGQGLEFLIYFQGNSAPDKSGLPSDRFSAERTGGSVSTLTIQRTQQEDSAVYLCASSLGGRDFYGYTFGSGTRLTVV.

The rearrangement links TRBV6-5 to TRBJ1-1; D call uncertain. CDR3 size: 14 residues. Germline CDR1 is MNHEY and CDR2 is SVGAGI. V was shortened by 4 bases and J by 1 base, with 10 bases between the two germline ends. Here the CDR3 DNA reads TGTGCCAGCAGTTTAGGACTGGGGAACACTGAAGCTTTCTTT. Protein product: CASSLGLGNTEAFF.

This clonotype was seen a handful of times. This chain joins TRBV7-9 and TRBJ2-1; possible D gene TRBD1, 6 bases. Germline V gene lookup returns CDR1 SEHNR and CDR2 FQNEAQ (reference sequence). Trimming removed 7 bases at V and 1 base at J, with 17 bases between. The CDR3 extends over 16 amino acids. The CDR3 coding sequence is TGTGCCAGCACCCCTCCCAGGGACAAATCCTACAATGAGCAGTTCTTC. This translates into CASTPPRDKSYNEQFF.

This clonotype was observed many times. This chain uses TRBV6-5 with TRBJ2-1, with 9 bases lining up with TRBD2. Germline CDR1 MNHEY, CDR2 SVGAGI. Germline trimming cut 2 bases from V and 5 bases from J; bases unmatched to any gene: 7. The CDR3 totals 16 residues. CDR3 protein: CASSYAVAGVHNEQFF. The DNA of the CDR3 is TGTGCCAGCAGTTACGCAGTAGCGGGGGTCCACAATGAGCAGTTCTTC.

This clonotype was recorded many times. J is TRBJ2-2 and V is TRBV7-3; 7 bases fit TRBD1. The CDR3 has 16 amino acids. V dropped 5 bases and J dropped 3; count of bases not matched to a gene: 9. Germline CDR1 reads SGHTA; CDR2 reads FQGTGA. Written as DNA, the CDR3 is TGTGCCAGCAGCATGGGGACAGTGCTTTACACCGGGGAGCTGTTTTTT. Its translation is CASSMGTVLYTGELFF.

This clonotype was detected many times. The V gene is TRBV6-5, the J gene TRBJ1-2, with a weak D call TRBD1 (5 bases). Germline V gives CDR1 MNHEY, CDR2 SVGAGI. CDR3 length: 14 residues. The ends were cut back, 2 bases at V and 2 bases at J, with 9 bases in the middle. Here the CDR3 DNA reads TGTGCCAGCAGTTACGGGGGGAAGAACTATGGCTACACCTTC. Translated, it gives CASSYGGKNYGYTF.

The chain joins TRBV7-3 to TRBJ2-3; D may be TRBD1 (5 bases). Germline V gene data show CDR1 as SGHTA and CDR2 as FQGTGA. The CDR3 has 15 amino acids. V lost 5 bases, J lost 0 bases, and 12 bases lay in between. CDR3 sequence: CASSHGAGSTDTQYF. The DNA of the CDR3 is TGTGCCAGCAGCCATGGGGCCGGTAGCACAGATACGCAGTATTTT.

This chain links TRBV27 with TRBJ2-3, with D tentatively TRBD1 or TRBD2 (5 bases each). The germline V gene encodes CDR1 MNHEY and CDR2 SMNVEV (reference sequence). V gave up 6 bases and J gave up 7 bases, with 8 bases separating them. CDR3 length: 11 residues. The CDR3 DNA reads as TGTGCCAGCAGCGGGACCTATACGCAGTATTTT. Residues: CASSGTYTQYF.

The chain has TRBV7-9 and TRBJ2-5, with D unclear. This CDR3 is built from 12 residues. The V end lost 6 bases, the J end lost 4 bases, and 9 bases lay between the germline ends. The germline V gene encodes CDR1 SEHNR and CDR2 FQNEAQ (reference sequence). The CDR3 loop is CASRGSLETQYF. CDR3 bases: TGTGCCAGCAGGGGTAGCTTAGAGACCCAGTACTTC.